These 8 T cell receptor beta chains came from one sample sequenced in a study of blood T cell repertoires in COVID-19. Some clones are missing from TCRdb's copy, which holds only in-frame ones; the method was immunoSEQ multiplex PCR. The sample records about 52,000 clones, roughly nine tenths being singletons. Input material: peripheral blood. These receptor sequences come from a human donor with active COVID-19. The donor label of this sample is uncertain.

The chain combines TRBV5-6 with TRBJ2-4, with D possibly matching TRBD1 (5 bases). V was shortened by 0 bases and J by 0 bases, with 10 bases between the two germline ends. The V gene's germline CDR1 is SGHDT and CDR2 YYEEEE. The CDR3 extends over 16 amino acids. CDR3 nucleotide sequence: TGTGCCAGCAGCTTGGGGGGCCCTATAGCCAAAAACATTCAGTACTTC. This gives the protein CASSLGGPIAKNIQYF.

The sample holds one count of this clone. J is TRBJ1-2 and V is TRBV27, with D possibly being TRBD1 (6 bases). CDR3 size: 14 residues. Trimming stripped 0 bases from V and 3 bases from J, with 8 bases between. Germline lookup yields CDR1 MNHEY and CDR2 SMNVEV (reference sequence). The CDR3 DNA follows: TGTGCCAGCAGTTTATCAACAGGGTACTATGGCTACACCTTC. It yields the protein CASSLSTGYYGYTF.

This CDR3 is CASSQDMAGGWDTQYF. The CDR3 DNA follows: TGCGCCAGCAGCCAAGATATGGCGGGGGGATGGGATACGCAGTATTTT. This sequence joins TRBV4-3 and TRBJ2-3, with TRBD2 matching over 8 bases. V was pared by 0 bases and J by 6 bases, with 8 bases of the junction left unmatched. There are 16 residues in the CDR3. The germline V gene encodes CDR1 LGHNA and CDR2 YSLEER.

The table lists this clone with a count of one. The chain joins TRBV2 to TRBJ1-5; D may be TRBD1 (6 bases). V lost 4 bases, J lost 5 bases, and 12 bases lay in between. Germline-derived CDR1 and CDR2 are SNHLY and FYNNEI. This CDR3 comprises 14 residues. Written as DNA, the CDR3 is TGTGCCAGCAGTGCCACAGGGCTGGATCAGCCCCAGCATTTT. Residues: CASSATGLDQPQHF. Full variable domain (rest looked up from reference TRBV2 and TRBJ1-5): EPEVTQTPSHQVTQMGQEVILRCVPISNHLYFYWYRQILGQKVEFLVSFYNNEISEKSEIFDDQFSVERPDGSNFTLKIRSTKLEDSAMYFCASSATGLDQPQHFGDGTRLSIL.

This sequence joins TRBV12-3 or TRBV12-4 and TRBJ2-2, with D perhaps matching TRBD1 (6 bases). The CDR3 is 11 residues long. The V gene lost 6 bases and the J gene lost 15 bases, with 14 bases spanning the gap. CDR3 protein: CASSLDRKVFF. DNA for the CDR3: TGTGCCAGCAGCCTAGACAGGAAGGTGTTTTTT.

J is TRBJ2-7 and V is TRBV5-1; 7 bases align to TRBD1. Per the germline V gene, CDR1 is SGHRS and CDR2 is YFSETQ. V lost 3 bases to trimming and J lost 2 bases; unmatched junction nucleotides: 8. This CDR3 contains 15 residues. The CDR3 nucleotides are TGCGCCAGCAGCTCCGGGACAGCCAGGACCTACGAGCAGTACTTC. The encoded protein is CASSSGTARTYEQYF. The variable domain in full, completed from reference TRBV5-1 and TRBJ2-7, reads KAGVTQTPRYLIKTRGQQVTLSCSPISGHRSVSWYQQTPGQGLQFLFEYFSETQRNKGNFPGRFSGRQFSNSRSEMNVSTLELGDSALYLCASSSGTARTYEQYFGPGTRLTVT.

The V gene is TRBV9, the J gene TRBJ1-1; unclear D gene. The CDR3 sequence is 15 residues long. Germline V CDR1 and CDR2: SGDLS, YYNGEE. V was shortened by 4 bases and J by 3 bases, with 16 bases between the two germline ends. The CDR3, as DNA: TGTGCCAGCAGCCTAGGAAATGGCTTGGACACTGAAGCTTTCTTT. This codes for CASSLGNGLDTEAFF.

J is TRBJ1-4 and V is TRBV4-3, with TRBD1 as a possible D gene (5 bases). The CDR3 is 15 residues long. V dropped 7 bases and J dropped 8 bases, with 20 bases sitting between them. Germline CDR1 LGHNA, CDR2 YSLEER. CDR3 protein: CASIPSVPGEEKLFF. In DNA form, the CDR3 reads TGCGCCAGCATACCGTCGGTACCGGGGGAAGAAAAACTGTTTTTT.